This passage covers 26 T cell receptor beta chains from one sample sequenced in a study of PD-L1 blockade in urothelial cancer. Profiled with immunoSEQ multiplex PCR; TCRdb holds only in-frame clones, not every one. The sample records roughly 25,000 clones, less than 90% being singletons. The source was PBMCs, collected around atezolizumab (anti-PD-L1) treatment. All receptors derive from a man aged 65 to 79 with urothelial cancer.

The V gene is TRBV9, the J gene TRBJ2-1, with TRBD2 matching over 8 bases. The CDR3 runs to 18 residues. The V gene's germline CDR1 is SGDLS and CDR2 YYNGEE. The V segment lost 0 bases and the J segment 5 bases; nucleotides outside the gene matches: 13. CDR3 DNA: TGTGCCAGCAGCGTAGCTACGGGGGAACTAGCGGTAAACAATGAGCAGTTCTTC. Protein: CASSVATGELAVNNEQFF.

The chain carries TRBV11-2 and TRBJ2-7; 9 bases agree with TRBD1. Per the germline V gene, CDR1 is SGHAT and CDR2 is FQNNGV. V shed 1 base, J shed 5 bases, and the junction held 0 bases outside the gene matches. The CDR3 spans 13 residues. The CDR3 sequence is CASSLGTGDEQYF. DNA for the CDR3: TGTGCCAGCAGCTTAGGGACAGGGGACGAGCAGTACTTC.

The rearrangement joins TRBV5-1 to TRBJ1-2, with D perhaps TRBD1 (6 bases). The CDR3 consists of 15 residues. The V gene's germline CDR1 is SGHRS and CDR2 YFSETQ. V lost 0 bases to trimming and J lost 3 bases, with 12 bases between them. CDR3 protein: CASSLGGGKDYGYTF. The CDR3 bases are TGCGCCAGCAGCTTGGGAGGGGGAAAAGACTATGGCTACACCTTC. The entire variable domain, with the rest obtained from reference TRBV5-1 and TRBJ1-2, is as follows: KAGVTQTPRYLIKTRGQQVTLSCSPISGHRSVSWYQQTPGQGLQFLFEYFSETQRNKGNFPGRFSGRQFSNSRSEMNVSTLELGDSALYLCASSLGGGKDYGYTFGSGTRLTVV.

CDR3 sequence (DNA): TGTGCCAGCAGTTACCAGGGATTGGGTGAAAAACTGTTTTTT. Translated: CASSYQGLGEKLFF. V and J are TRBV6-6 and TRBJ1-4; TRBD1 might be the D (5 bases). CDR3 length: 14 residues. Germline CDR1 is MNHNY and CDR2 is SVGAGI (reference sequence). The V gene lost 2 bases and the J gene lost 7 bases, with 11 bases spanning the gap.

The chain couples TRBV27 to TRBJ2-2; tentative D call: TRBD1 (6 bases). CDR3 size: 14 residues. Germline CDR1 and CDR2: MNHEY and SMNVEV (reference sequence). Deletions cut 5 bases from V and 5 bases from J, with 12 bases between. This chain's CDR3 is CASSPPQGTGELFF. The CDR3 DNA follows: TGTGCCAGCAGTCCTCCCCAGGGGACCGGGGAGCTGTTTTTT.

The chain employs TRBV11-3 and TRBJ2-1; 14 bases align to TRBD2. The CDR3 is made up of 18 amino acids. The V and J ends lost 5 bases and 4 bases, in that order; junction bases with no gene match: 10. Germline V gene lookup returns CDR1 SGHNT and CDR2 YENEEA. DNA of the CDR3: TGTGCCAGCAGCACCGGGGCCGGGACTAGCGGGAGTTACAATGAGCAGTTCTTC. The encoded protein is CASSTGAGTSGSYNEQFF. Complete variable domain (other parts from reference TRBV11-3 and TRBJ2-1): EAGVVQSPRYKIIEKKQPVAFWCNPISGHNTLYWYLQNLGQGPELLIRYENEEAVDDSQLPKDRFSAERLKGVDSTLKIQPAELGDSAVYLCASSTGAGTSGSYNEQFFGPGTRLTVL.

The V gene is TRBV2, the J gene TRBJ1-1; 7 positions match TRBD1. Germline CDR1 and CDR2: SNHLY and FYNNEI. Trimming at V came to 7 bases and at J to 2 bases, leaving 13 bases not matched to a gene. This CDR3 comprises 16 residues. CDR3 in amino acids: CASIRELGQSNTEAFF. In DNA, the CDR3 is TGTGCCAGCATTAGGGAGTTGGGACAGAGCAACACTGAAGCTTTCTTT. Using reference TRBV2 and TRBJ1-1 for the parts outside the CDR3, the full variable domain is EPEVTQTPSHQVTQMGQEVILRCVPISNHLYFYWYRQILGQKVEFLVSFYNNEISEKSEIFDDQFSVERPDGSNFTLKIRSTKLEDSAMYFCASIRELGQSNTEAFFGQGTRLTVV.

The chain is built from TRBV7-9 and TRBJ1-1; tentatively, D is TRBD1 (5 bases). Looked up from germline, CDR1 is SEHNR and CDR2 is FQNEAQ (reference sequence). Trimming shortened V by 1 base and J by 6 bases, and 15 bases separated the two germline ends. This CDR3 contains 15 residues. The CDR3 bases are TGTGCCAGCAGCTTAGTTCCCCCCGACAGATCTGAAGCTTTCTTT. This encodes CASSLVPPDRSEAFF.

This chain joins TRBV9 and TRBJ2-2, with 11 bases aligning to TRBD2. The germline CDR1 and CDR2 sequences are SGDLS and YYNGEE. CDR3 length equals 22 residues. V lost 2 bases to trimming and J lost 2 bases; unmatched junction nucleotides: 20. CDR3 DNA: TGTGCCAGCAGCGTCCAGGCCCTCAGGGGGGGACTAGCGGACTCAAACACCGGGGAGCTGTTTTTT. Translation: CASSVQALRGGLADSNTGELFF.

The V gene is TRBV19, the J gene TRBJ2-4; 8 bases agree with TRBD1. This CDR3 contains 15 residues. Germline V lookup: CDR1 LNHDA, CDR2 SQIVND (reference sequence). The J segment lost 8 bases and the V segment lost 3 bases, leaving 9 bases of the junction unmatched. The CDR3 is CASSIHRGFVDIQYF. CDR3 DNA: TGTGCCAGTAGTATCCACAGGGGGTTTGTGGACATTCAGTACTTC.

This sequence joins TRBV28 and TRBJ1-2, with 7 nucleotides matching TRBD1. The J segment lost 0 bases and the V segment lost 5 bases, leaving 12 bases of the junction unmatched. Germline V gene sequence: CDR1 MDHEN, CDR2 SYDVKM. There are 17 residues in the CDR3. The CDR3 DNA reads as TGTGCCAGCAGTCCACTATTACAGGGGACCACTAACTATGGCTACACCTTC. Translating it yields CASSPLLQGTTNYGYTF.

This clone was seen a single time. The chain carries TRBV10-3 and TRBJ1-1; TRBD1 matches 8 bases. The CDR3 consists of 13 residues. Germline CDR1 and CDR2: ENHRY and SYGVKD. V trimming: 4 bases; J trimming: 4 bases; junction bases outside the gene matches: 2. The CDR3, as DNA: TGTGCCATCAGTGCCGACAGGGGCACTGAAGCTTTCTTT. This gives the protein CAISADRGTEAFF.

The chain recombines TRBV6-1 with TRBJ2-7; D call uncertain. Trimming removed 6 bases at V and 2 bases at J, with 11 bases between. Germline V lookup: CDR1 MNHNS, CDR2 SASEGT. The CDR3 extends over 13 amino acids. DNA of the CDR3: TGTGCCAGCAGCAATGACTTTACCTACGAGCAGTACTTC. Translated, it gives CASSNDFTYEQYF.

The chain is built from TRBV6-1 and TRBJ2-1; possible D gene TRBD1, 5 bases. Per the germline V gene, CDR1 is MNHNS and CDR2 is SASEGT. The CDR3 is made up of 14 amino acids. Trimming pared 3 bases from V and 9 bases from J, leaving 15 bases between. CDR3 sequence reads: CASSDRKKGAEQFF. In DNA, the CDR3 is TGTGCCAGCAGTGACCGGAAAAAAGGGGCTGAGCAGTTCTTC.

This sequence joins TRBV9 and TRBJ1-5, with D maybe TRBD1 (5 bases). V was trimmed by 0 bases and J by 6 bases, leaving 10 bases between them. CDR3 size: 14 residues. The germline V gene encodes CDR1 SGDLS and CDR2 YYNGEE. The CDR3 protein is CASSVGTFPQPQHF. CDR3 bases: TGTGCCAGCAGCGTAGGGACATTTCCTCAGCCCCAGCATTTT.

The genes are TRBV2 and TRBJ2-1, with D hard to call. This CDR3 contains 10 residues. In germline, CDR1 is SNHLY, CDR2 FYNNEI. V was clipped by 8 bases and J by 7 bases, with 6 bases between them. The CDR3 sequence is CASSLNEQFF. The CDR3 coding sequence is TGTGCCAGCTCTCTTAATGAGCAGTTCTTC.

This chain links TRBV13 with TRBJ2-1; TRBD2 agrees at 7 bases. The CDR3 sequence is 17 residues long. CDR1 and CDR2 from the germline V gene are PRHDT and FYEKMQ (reference sequence). J gave up 0 bases and V 5 bases, and 10 bases lay outside the gene matches. CDR3 loop: CASSLRAGKLSYNEQFF. The CDR3 coding sequence is TGTGCCAGCAGCCTCCGAGCGGGAAAACTCTCCTACAATGAGCAGTTCTTC.

The rearrangement uses TRBV5-4 and TRBJ2-2, with 9 bases matching TRBD2. Germline V gene lookup returns CDR1 SGHNT and CDR2 YYREEE (reference sequence). The CDR3 runs 15 residues. The V gene end was trimmed by 2 bases and the J gene end by 7 bases; junction bases not matched to a gene: 6. Here the CDR3 reads CASSLIAGVSGELFF. The CDR3 DNA reads TGTGCCAGCAGCTTAATAGCGGGAGTCAGCGGGGAGCTGTTTTTT.

The chain has TRBV11-1 and TRBJ2-1; the D is unclear. V was shortened by 2 bases and J by 4 bases, with 9 bases between the two germline ends. The CDR3 totals 14 residues. Germline V gene sequence: CDR1 SGHAT, CDR2 FQDESV (reference sequence). The CDR3 bases are TGTGCCAGCAGCTTAAGCGCGGTTTACAATGAGCAGTTCTTC. The encoded protein is CASSLSAVYNEQFF.

The CDR3 DNA reads TGTGCCAGCAGTACTCAAGGGACTAGCGGACCAGATACGCAGTATTTT. Residues: CASSTQGTSGPDTQYF. The J gene is TRBJ2-3, the V gene TRBV27; 11 bases fit TRBD2. Per germline, CDR1 MNHEY and CDR2 SMNVEV (reference sequence). The CDR3 sequence is 16 residues long. The ends lost 5 bases at V and 4 bases at J; junction bases unmatched: 8.

Here the CDR3 DNA reads TGTGCCAGCTCTATACAGGGGCGGCAGGGCTACACCTTC. Its translation is CASSIQGRQGYTF. The chain uses TRBV18 and TRBJ1-2; 7 bases fit TRBD1. CDR3 length: 13 residues. CDR1 KGHSH and CDR2 LQKENI come from the germline V gene. V shed 6 bases and J 8 bases; nucleotides not matched to a gene: 9.

The chain couples TRBV2 to TRBJ2-7, with 9 nucleotides matching TRBD1. V lost 6 bases, J lost 1 base, and 1 base stayed unmatched. CDR1 and CDR2 from the germline V gene are SNHLY and FYNNEI. The CDR3 runs 13 residues. Here the CDR3 DNA reads TGTGCCAGCAGGGGGACAGGGTCCTACGAGCAGTACTTC. Its protein product is CASRGTGSYEQYF.

V and J are TRBV5-1 and TRBJ2-3; 12 bases are shared with TRBD2. The CDR3 sequence is 16 residues long. Germline CDR1 reads SGHRS; CDR2 reads YFSETQ. V was clipped by 3 bases and J by 5 bases; unmatched bases: 7. The CDR3 reads CASSSTSGRAKDTQYF. The CDR3 DNA follows: TGCGCCAGCAGCTCGACTAGCGGGAGAGCCAAAGATACGCAGTATTTT.

V and J are TRBV9 and TRBJ2-1, with 10 bases fitting TRBD2. Germline V gives CDR1 SGDLS, CDR2 YYNGEE. J was trimmed by 7 bases and V by 5 bases; bases with no gene match: 12. The CDR3 runs 16 residues. In nucleotides, the CDR3 is TGTGCCAGCAGTGGATCCAGCGGGAGGGGGAGGAATGAGCAGTTCTTC. Amino acid sequence: CASSGSSGRGRNEQFF.

The chain couples TRBV10-2 to TRBJ2-3, with TRBD2 matching over 15 bases. The CDR3 runs 17 residues. Trimming took 4 bases from V and 5 from J; bases not matched to a gene: 7. CDR1 and CDR2 from the germline V gene are WSHSY and SAAADI. CDR3: CASSVGLAGGAVDTQYF. Here the CDR3 DNA reads TGCGCCAGCAGTGTAGGACTAGCGGGAGGGGCGGTAGATACGCAGTATTTT.

The CDR3 loop reads CAWSGGFRLAGEETQYF. The CDR3 region has the DNA TGTGCCTGGAGTGGGGGATTCCGACTAGCGGGAGAAGAGACCCAGTACTTC. The rearrangement joins TRBV30 to TRBJ2-5, with 12 bases that match TRBD2. The CDR3 is made up of 17 amino acids. V shed 1 base and J 3 bases; nucleotides not matched to a gene: 9. The V gene's germline CDR1 is GTSNPN and CDR2 SVGIG (reference sequence).